The 20 T cell receptor beta chains presented below share a single source sample, sequenced in a study of PD-1 blockade in classical Hodgkin lymphoma. Time point noted: newly diagnosed, previously untreated cHL patient sample. Starting with thawed PBMCs, CD4+ T cells were purified by magnetic negative selection. Measured with immunoSEQ multiplex PCR; TCRdb has only the in-frame clones, and not every one. The sample consists of around 15,000 clones, roughly 90% of them appearing once. The sample consisted of CD4+ T cells from blood. The receptor set was obtained from a human donor with classical Hodgkin lymphoma.

The chain couples TRBV2 to TRBJ1-5; possibly TRBD1 for D (5 bases). CDR1 is SNHLY, CDR2 FYNNEI, per germline. The CDR3 sequence is 15 residues long. With 1 base removed from V and 2 bases from J, the gap between germline ends came to 9 bases. In DNA, the CDR3 is TGTGCCAGCAGTGAAGTGGGGGTGGGCAATCAGCCCCAGCATTTT. As protein: CASSEVGVGNQPQHF.

CDR3 protein: CSARRETQYF. The CDR3 nucleotides read TGCAGTGCTAGGAGAGAGACCCAGTACTTC. The rearrangement links TRBV20-1 to TRBJ2-5; no reliable D call. Trimming stripped 3 bases from V and 4 bases from J, with 3 bases between. This CDR3 is 10 amino acids long. CDR1 and CDR2 from the germline V gene are DFQATT and SNEGSKA (reference sequence).

This sequence joins TRBV19 and TRBJ1-2; 9 bases line up with TRBD1. This CDR3 has 15 amino acids. The trim removed 5 bases at V and 5 bases at J, leaving 9 bases unmatched. Germline V gene lookup returns CDR1 LNHDA and CDR2 SQIVND (reference sequence). The CDR3 reads CASSPNPGTGYGYTF. The CDR3 DNA is TGTGCCAGTAGTCCCAACCCCGGGACAGGGTATGGCTACACCTTC.

The chain uses TRBV11-3 and TRBJ2-1; 8 nucleotides line up with TRBD2. V was pared by 1 base and J by 7 bases, with 6 bases of the junction left unmatched. Germline values: CDR1 SGHNT, CDR2 YENEEA. The CDR3 is 15 residues long. DNA of the CDR3: TGTGCCAGCAGCTTAGGAGGGACTAGAGTAAATGAGCAGTTCTTC. This translates into CASSLGGTRVNEQFF.

This clone was seen only once. The rearrangement uses TRBV2 and TRBJ2-1, with 8 bases that match TRBD2. Unmatched junction bases numbered 9, after V lost 2 bases and J lost 9 bases. This CDR3 spans 15 amino acids. The V gene's germline CDR1 is SNHLY and CDR2 FYNNEI. The DNA of the CDR3 is TGTGCCAGCAGTGAATTGGGCGGGAGGTTTGCTGAGCAGTTCTTC. This sequence encodes CASSELGGRFAEQFF.

This clone was counted once. The chain combines TRBV20-1 with TRBJ2-1; maybe TRBD1 (6 bases). Looked up from germline, CDR1 is DFQATT and CDR2 is SNEGSKA (reference sequence). Trimming removed 4 bases at V and 5 bases at J, with 6 bases between. The CDR3 has 11 amino acids. Here the CDR3 DNA reads TGCAGTGCTAACAGGGACAATGAGCAGTTCTTC. Protein: CSANRDNEQFF.

The chain has TRBV2 and TRBJ1-4; no firm D call. Per the germline V gene, CDR1 is SNHLY and CDR2 is FYNNEI. The CDR3 has 15 amino acids. Deletions cut 4 bases from V and 5 bases from J, with 14 bases between. The DNA of the CDR3 is TGTGCCAGCAGTGTAGCGGACGGCCTAAATGAAAAACTGTTTTTT. It yields the protein CASSVADGLNEKLFF.

J is TRBJ1-2 and V is TRBV30, with unresolved D. Trimming removed 4 bases at V and 4 bases at J, with 16 bases between. There are 14 residues in the CDR3. Germline CDR1 reads GTSNPN; CDR2 reads SVGIG (reference sequence). As DNA, the CDR3 is TGTGCCTGGACTGCTCGGGCGGCTCTCTATGGCTACACCTTC. Protein sequence: CAWTARAALYGYTF.

The count of this clone is one. This chain connects TRBV7-2 to TRBJ1-3; D might be TRBD1 (5 bases). The CDR3 sequence is 16 residues long. Germline CDR1 is SGHTA and CDR2 is FQGNSA. The ends were cut back, 5 bases at V and 3 bases at J, with 17 bases in the middle. CDR3 protein: CASSPRGRPFGNTIYF. The CDR3 DNA reads as TGTGCCAGCAGCCCCCGGGGCAGGCCCTTTGGAAACACCATATATTTT.

This rearrangement joins TRBV7-3 to TRBJ2-7; possible D gene TRBD1, 6 bases. The CDR3 is 13 residues long. Per germline, CDR1 SGHTA and CDR2 FQGTGA. The ends were cut back, 2 bases at V and 4 bases at J, with 9 bases in the middle. The CDR3 loop reads CASSLQTGYEQYF. The CDR3 DNA reads TGTGCCAGCAGCTTACAAACAGGGTACGAGCAGTACTTC.

The chain has TRBV18 and TRBJ2-3; 8 nucleotides line up with TRBD2. V lost 2 bases and J lost 2; bases outside the gene matches: 6. Germline V gene data show CDR1 as KGHSH and CDR2 as LQKENI. The CDR3 is 16 residues long. The CDR3 nucleotides read TGTGCCAGCTCACCAATTAGGACTAGCCTCACAGATACGCAGTATTTT. This translates into CASSPIRTSLTDTQYF.

This clone appeared a single time. V usage is TRBV2 and J usage is TRBJ1-1; 8 nucleotides align to TRBD1. The CDR3 contains 14 residues. Per germline, CDR1 SNHLY and CDR2 FYNNEI. After removal of 7 bases from V and 4 bases from J, the junction contained 8 bases not matched to a gene. The CDR3 DNA reads as TGTGCCAGCAAATGGACAGGGTCATCCACTGAAGCTTTCTTT. Its protein product is CASKWTGSSTEAFF.

The gene calls are TRBV19 and TRBJ2-1; perhaps TRBD1 as D (6 bases). V lost 4 bases and J lost 8, with 18 bases in between. The CDR3 has 15 amino acids. CDR1 and CDR2 (germline): LNHDA, SQIVND (reference sequence). CDR3 sequence reads: CASSTTPQGYDEQFF. For the CDR3, the DNA is TGTGCCAGTAGTACCACCCCGCAGGGGTATGATGAGCAGTTCTTC.

This clone was counted a single time. The chain combines TRBV30 with TRBJ2-1; tentatively, D is TRBD2 (5 bases). The CDR3 has 14 amino acids. Trimming removed 0 bases at V and 5 bases at J, with 11 bases between. CDR1 GTSNPN and CDR2 SVGIG come from the germline V gene (reference sequence). The CDR3 loop reads CAWSVLDGNNEQFF. DNA of the CDR3: TGTGCCTGGAGTGTGTTGGACGGGAACAATGAGCAGTTCTTC.

The V and J genes are TRBV5-1 and TRBJ2-2, with D perhaps matching TRBD1 or TRBD2 (6 bases each). Trimming pared 4 bases from V and 7 bases from J, leaving 23 bases between. Germline V gene data show CDR1 as SGHRS and CDR2 as YFSETQ. The CDR3 has 17 residues. The CDR3 is CASSPGLGVGGGGELFF. The CDR3 DNA reads as TGCGCCAGCAGCCCGGGACTTGGCGTAGGGGGAGGCGGGGAGCTGTTTTTT.

The V gene is TRBV5-1, the J gene TRBJ2-7; D tentatively fits TRBD1 or TRBD2 (5 bases each). The CDR3 extends over 17 amino acids. CDR1 is SGHRS, CDR2 YFSETQ, per germline. Trimming pared 0 bases from V and 6 bases from J, leaving 22 bases between. The CDR3 sequence is CASSLAGKRSGRSEQYF. CDR3 nucleotide sequence: TGCGCCAGCAGCTTGGCCGGGAAGAGGTCAGGGAGATCCGAGCAGTACTTC.

The chain couples TRBV28 to TRBJ2-7; a weak D match, TRBD1 (5 bases). The CDR3 contains 14 residues. The V and J ends lost 7 bases and 2 bases respectively, with 15 bases between them. In germline, CDR1 is MDHEN, CDR2 SYDVKM. The CDR3 protein is CASNPRARAYEQYF. The CDR3, as DNA: TGTGCCAGCAACCCCAGAGCCAGGGCCTACGAGCAGTACTTC.

The chain has TRBV5-1 and TRBJ2-6; D is undetermined. CDR3 length equals 15 residues. Looked up from germline, CDR1 is SGHRS and CDR2 is YFSETQ. V was pared by 1 base and J by 2 bases, with 7 bases between. For the CDR3, the DNA is TGCGCCAGCAGCTTGAACGTTGCTGGGGCCAACGTCCTGACTTTC. This encodes CASSLNVAGANVLTF. The full variable domain, in which reference TRBV5-1 and TRBJ2-6 provide the parts outside the CDR3, is KAGVTQTPRYLIKTRGQQVTLSCSPISGHRSVSWYQQTPGQGLQFLFEYFSETQRNKGNFPGRFSGRQFSNSRSEMNVSTLELGDSALYLCASSLNVAGANVLTFGAGSRLTVL.

V usage is TRBV5-1 and J usage is TRBJ2-7, with D uncertain. V lost 4 bases and J 3 bases, leaving 11 bases between the germline ends. The CDR3 is made up of 13 amino acids. Germline V gene lookup returns CDR1 SGHRS and CDR2 YFSETQ. The CDR3 bases are TGCGCCAGCAGCGCCTCACATAACTACGAGCAGTACTTC. This sequence encodes CASSASHNYEQYF.

The chain uses TRBV18 and TRBJ1-5; tentatively, D is TRBD1 (6 bases). The CDR3 consists of 13 residues. Germline CDR1 and CDR2: KGHSH and LQKENI. V lost 6 bases, J lost 5 bases, and 11 bases lay in between. CDR3 DNA sequence: TGTGCCAGCTCTCCGGACAGACATCAGCCCCAGCATTTT. Encoded protein: CASSPDRHQPQHF.